These 24 T cell receptor beta chains share one sample of origin, sequenced in a study of T cells in Graves' hyperthyroidism and ophthalmopathy. Template material for amplifying TCR beta CDR3 regions consisted of RNA transcripts. The TCR CDR3 first-round RT-PCR relied on the HTBI primer set. TCRdb processed the multiplex PCR reads anew with MiXCR; each CDR3 protein has one entry. The sample has 250,000 to 300,000 distinct CDR3 sequences, 17% seen once. Sequencing used blood. The origin of the receptors is a woman aged 55-69 years with Graves' ophthalmopathy.

This clonotype came up many times. The chain has TRBV20-1 and TRBJ2-1, with D possibly being TRBD1 (6 bases). The CDR3 consists of 14 residues. Germline V lookup: CDR1 DFQATT, CDR2 SNEGSKA (reference sequence). Trimming cost V 1 base and J 3 bases, with 10 bases left between them. The CDR3 DNA reads TGCAGTGCTAGAGCGGCAGGGGACTACAATGAGCAGTTCTTC. Protein: CSARAAGDYNEQFF.

This clonotype has ten or more counts. The chain has TRBV6-2 or TRBV6-3 and TRBJ2-7; perhaps D is TRBD1 or TRBD2 (6 bases each). Trimming left V 4 bases short and J 1 base short, with 20 bases between. There are 17 residues in the CDR3. Germline assignment: CDR1 MNHEY and CDR2 SVGEGT. The CDR3 DNA follows: TGTGCCAGCAGTTGGGAACCGACGGGGGCTGGTTCCTACGAGCAGTACTTC. As protein: CASSWEPTGAGSYEQYF.

This chain joins TRBV20-1 and TRBJ2-1, with 8 bases identical to TRBD2. Germline V gene data show CDR1 as DFQATT and CDR2 as SNEGSKA (reference sequence). The length of the CDR3 is 15 residues. V shed 4 bases, J shed 5 bases, and the junction held 10 bases outside the gene matches. The CDR3 sequence: CSAILRGRSHNEQFF. For the CDR3, the DNA is TGCAGTGCTATCTTACGCGGGAGGTCCCACAATGAGCAGTTCTTC.

This clonotype appeared a few times. The chain recombines TRBV6-2 or TRBV6-3 with TRBJ1-4, with unresolved D. Trimming took 5 bases from V and 6 from J, leaving 10 bases between them. The CDR3 contains 13 residues. Germline V gives CDR1 MNHEY, CDR2 SVGEGT. In nucleotides, the CDR3 is TGTGCCAGCAGTGGGCCGGGCCATGAAAAACTGTTTTTT. Amino acid sequence: CASSGPGHEKLFF.

The chain uses TRBV3-1 and TRBJ2-7; 10 nucleotides align to TRBD2. Germline CDR1 is LGHDT and CDR2 is YNNKEL (reference sequence). After removal of 4 bases from V and 9 bases from J, the junction contained 12 bases not matched to a gene. The length of the CDR3 is 15 residues. DNA of the CDR3: TGTGCCAGCAGCCCGGCACTAGCGGGGCGGACTGGGCAGTACTTC. It translates to CASSPALAGRTGQYF.

This clonotype was observed many times. The chain couples TRBV20-1 to TRBJ1-1, with D possibly being TRBD1 (6 bases). This CDR3 has 13 residues. In germline, CDR1 is DFQATT, CDR2 SNEGSKA (reference sequence). V was clipped by 5 bases and J by 5 bases, with 15 bases between them. DNA of the CDR3: TGCAGTGCTGCCACAGGGATCGGGACTGAAGCTTTCTTT. Residues: CSAATGIGTEAFF.

This clonotype occurred once. V and J are TRBV20-1 and TRBJ1-1; a possible D gene is TRBD1 (6 bases). CDR3 length equals 14 residues. Per germline, CDR1 DFQATT and CDR2 SNEGSKA (reference sequence). V was pared by 1 base and J by 4 bases, with 13 bases between. The CDR3 is CSARGTGTGTEAFF. CDR3 DNA sequence: TGCAGTGCTAGAGGTACAGGGACCGGCACTGAAGCTTTCTTT.

This clonotype came up many times. The V and J genes are TRBV5-1 and TRBJ1-1; a weak D match, TRBD1 (6 bases). The germline gives CDR1 SGHRS, CDR2 YFSETQ. The CDR3 covers 13 residues. Trimming left V 6 bases short and J 5 bases short, with 14 bases between. The chain's CDR3 is CASKGGGATEAFF. The CDR3 bases are TGCGCCAGCAAGGGCGGGGGGGCGACTGAAGCTTTCTTT. The full variable domain, its missing parts supplied by reference TRBV5-1 and TRBJ1-1, is KAGVTQTPRYLIKTRGQQVTLSCSPISGHRSVSWYQQTPGQGLQFLFEYFSETQRNKGNFPGRFSGRQFSNSRSEMNVSTLELGDSALYLCASKGGGATEAFFGQGTRLTVV.

This clonotype was seen a few times. The CDR3 DNA follows: TGCAGCGTTTCGCTAGCTGGCACCGGGGAGCTGTTTTTT. Protein: CSVSLAGTGELFF. The chain is built from TRBV29-1 and TRBJ2-2; possible D gene TRBD2, 5 bases. Trimming removed 5 bases from V and 4 bases from J, with 11 bases in between. CDR1 is SQVTM, CDR2 ANQGSEA, per germline. This CDR3 is built from 13 residues.

Details on this clonotype: A read error is possible here, since a much larger clone lies one base away. V gene TRBV7-4 combines with J gene TRBJ2-1; D is unclear. The CDR3 contains 13 residues. The V gene's germline CDR1 is SGHVT and CDR2 SQSDAQ. CDR3 protein: CASSLGSRKEQCF. Written as DNA, the CDR3 is TGTGCCAGCAGCTTGGGCAGTAGGAAAGAGCAGTGCTTC.

The gene calls are TRBV28 and TRBJ2-2, with 9 bases aligning to TRBD1. The CDR3 runs 14 residues. After removal of 8 bases from V and 5 bases from J, the junction contained 6 bases not matched to a gene. Per the germline V gene, CDR1 is MDHEN and CDR2 is SYDVKM. The CDR3 DNA follows: TGTGCCAGCGGGTCCGGGACAGGGACCGGGGAGCTGTTTTTT. Its protein product is CASGSGTGTGELFF.

This clonotype was picked up one time. The gene calls are TRBV7-2 and TRBJ2-4; 7 bases map to TRBD1. The CDR3 has 14 residues. The junction had 8 bases not matched to a gene; V was cut back by 5 bases and J by 7 bases. Germline loops: CDR1 SGHTA, CDR2 FQGNSA. As DNA, the CDR3 is TGTGCCAGCAGCGCCGGGACAGAATGGAACATTCAGTACTTC. This encodes CASSAGTEWNIQYF.

J is TRBJ2-7 and V is TRBV20-1, with D possibly TRBD1 on 5 matching bases. Trimming took off 6 bases at V and 1 base at J, with 16 bases between the two ends. The germline gives CDR1 DFQATT, CDR2 SNEGSKA (reference sequence). CDR3 length equals 14 residues. The DNA for the CDR3 is TGCAGTGCAGACCAGGGCGAATCGTCCTACGAGCAGTACTTC. Protein product: CSADQGESSYEQYF.

The chain employs TRBV15 and TRBJ2-7, with TRBD2 matching 7 bases. The trim removed 1 base at V and 6 bases at J, leaving 15 bases unmatched. This CDR3 spans 17 amino acids. The germline gives CDR1 LNHNV, CDR2 YYDKDF (reference sequence). The CDR3 reads CATSRGSGRGDFFEQYF. CDR3 DNA sequence: TGTGCCACCAGCAGAGGATCCGGCCGGGGGGACTTTTTCGAGCAGTACTTC. The whole variable domain, remainder taken from reference TRBV15 and TRBJ2-7, is DAMVIQNPRYQVTQFGKPVTLSCSQTLNHNVMYWYQQKSSQAPKLLFHYYDKDFNNEADTPDNFQSRRPNTSFCFLDIRSPGLGDTAMYLCATSRGSGRGDFFEQYFGPGTRLTVT.

About this clonotype: A much larger clone sits a single nucleotide away, making a read error possible. The V call is TRBV7-2, the J call TRBJ2-1, with 11 positions matching TRBD2. The V segment lost 5 bases and the J segment 5 bases; nucleotides outside the gene matches: 5. The germline V gene has CDR1 SGHTA and CDR2 FQGNSA. The CDR3 consists of 15 residues. The CDR3 sequence: CASSPGLAVHNEQFF. The CDR3 DNA follows: TGTGCCAGCAGCCCGGGACTAGCGGTCCACAATGAGCAGTTCTTC.

This clonotype was seen repeatedly, ten times or more. The CDR3 sequence: CASSEWTGVTYGYTF. In nucleotides, the CDR3 is TGTGCCAGCAGTGAATGGACAGGGGTTACCTATGGCTACACCTTC. V gene TRBV6-1 combines with J gene TRBJ1-2; 9 nucleotides match TRBD1. The germline V gene has CDR1 MNHNS and CDR2 SASEGT. J was trimmed by 4 bases and V by 2 bases; bases with no gene match: 5. The CDR3 runs 15 residues.

This clonotype has ten or more counts. The chain has TRBV28 and TRBJ1-2; D ambiguous. CDR1 and CDR2 from the germline V gene are MDHEN and SYDVKM. Trimming pared 10 bases from V and 4 bases from J, leaving 16 bases between. The CDR3 runs to 13 residues. The CDR3 coding sequence is TGTGCCACCAAGAAGGCAGGAGTCTATGGCTACACCTTC. It translates to CATKKAGVYGYTF.

This clonotype has at least ten counts. The V call is TRBV20-1, the J call TRBJ2-7; TRBD2 agrees at 8 bases. The CDR3 length is 14 residues. Trimming removed 3 bases from V and 3 bases from J; junction bases left unmatched: 7. Per germline, CDR1 DFQATT and CDR2 SNEGSKA (reference sequence). CDR3 sequence (DNA): TGCAGTGCTAGTCCCGGACTAGCCTACTACGAGCAGTACTTC. Translating gives CSASPGLAYYEQYF.

The rearrangement links TRBV5-6 to TRBJ2-3, with TRBD1 matching 9 bases. This CDR3 has 14 residues. V lost 7 bases, J lost 2 bases, and 5 bases stayed unmatched. Germline V gene data show CDR1 as SGHDT and CDR2 as YYEEEE. Here the CDR3 reads CASRGQGFTDTQYF. The CDR3 DNA is TGTGCCAGCCGAGGACAGGGGTTCACAGATACGCAGTATTTT.

This clonotype has at least ten counts. The CDR3 region is CASRLAGGDEQFF. DNA of the CDR3: TGTGCCAGCAGACTAGCGGGGGGAGATGAGCAGTTCTTC. The chain couples TRBV6-1 to TRBJ2-1, with 12 bases identical to TRBD2. Per germline, CDR1 MNHNS and CDR2 SASEGT. The CDR3 spans 13 residues. With 6 bases clipped from V and 8 bases from J, the junction kept 2 bases outside the gene matches.

This clonotype was seen more than once but under ten times. Its ends do not fully match the called genes, so a read error is possible. This chain links TRBV4-1 with TRBJ1-3; no firm D call. The CDR3 contains 18 residues. CDR1 is MGHRA and CDR2 is YSYEKL in the germline V gene. The CDR3 sequence is CANSQLDLVPSSGNTIYF. The CDR3 region has the DNA TGCGCCAACAGCCAACTGGACCTTGTTCCCAGCTCTGGAAACACCATATATTTT.

This clonotype was observed at least ten times. CDR3 sequence reads: CASSLGYSEAFF. The CDR3 nucleotides read TGTGCCAGCAGTTTAGGATATAGCGAAGCTTTCTTT. This sequence joins TRBV12-3 or TRBV12-4 and TRBJ1-1; D remains ambiguous. This CDR3 has 12 amino acids. The V gene lost 1 base and the J gene lost 8 bases, with 8 bases spanning the gap.

In this sample, this clonotype turned up many times. This rearrangement joins TRBV5-5 to TRBJ1-1; D ambiguous. Between the trimmed V and J ends, which lost 1 base and 4 bases, there was a span of 8 bases. Looked up from germline, CDR1 is SGHKS and CDR2 is YYEKEE (reference sequence). The CDR3 is 13 amino acids. The CDR3 reads CASSLRGLTEAFF. DNA for the CDR3: TGTGCCAGCAGCTTGCGTGGGCTCACTGAAGCTTTCTTT.

This clonotype appeared many times. The chain recombines TRBV28 with TRBJ1-2; TRBD1 agrees at 9 bases. Germline loops: CDR1 MDHEN, CDR2 SYDVKM. The CDR3 sequence is 14 residues long. The junction had 5 bases not matched to a gene; V was cut back by 5 bases and J by 4 bases. CDR3 nucleotides: TGTGCCAGCAGTGCGACAGGGGGGGGCTATGGCTACACCTTC. Its translation is CASSATGGGYGYTF.